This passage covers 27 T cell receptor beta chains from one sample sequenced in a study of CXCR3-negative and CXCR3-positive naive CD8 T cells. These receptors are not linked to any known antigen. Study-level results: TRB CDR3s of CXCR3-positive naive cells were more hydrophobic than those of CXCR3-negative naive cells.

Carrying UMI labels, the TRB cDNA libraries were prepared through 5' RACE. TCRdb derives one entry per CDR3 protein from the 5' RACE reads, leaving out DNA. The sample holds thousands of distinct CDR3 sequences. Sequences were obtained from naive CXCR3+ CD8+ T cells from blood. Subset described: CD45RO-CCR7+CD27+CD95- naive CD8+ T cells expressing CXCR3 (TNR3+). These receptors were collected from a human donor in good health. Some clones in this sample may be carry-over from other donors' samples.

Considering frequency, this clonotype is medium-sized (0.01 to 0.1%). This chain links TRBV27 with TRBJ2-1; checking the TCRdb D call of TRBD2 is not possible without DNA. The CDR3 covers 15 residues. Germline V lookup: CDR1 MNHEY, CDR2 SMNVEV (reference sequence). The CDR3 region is CASSRGTSGRAEQFF.

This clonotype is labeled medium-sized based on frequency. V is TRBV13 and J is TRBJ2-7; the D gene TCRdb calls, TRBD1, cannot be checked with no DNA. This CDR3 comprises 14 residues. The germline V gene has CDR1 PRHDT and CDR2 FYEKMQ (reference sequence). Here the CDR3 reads CASSSTGQSYEQYF.

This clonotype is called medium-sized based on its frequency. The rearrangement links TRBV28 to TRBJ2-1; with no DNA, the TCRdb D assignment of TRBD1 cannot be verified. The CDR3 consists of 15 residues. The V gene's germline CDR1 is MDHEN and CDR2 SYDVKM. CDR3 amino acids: CASRWTGASYNEQFF.

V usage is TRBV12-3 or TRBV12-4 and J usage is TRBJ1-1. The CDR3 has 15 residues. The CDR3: CASSLLAVRDTEAFF.

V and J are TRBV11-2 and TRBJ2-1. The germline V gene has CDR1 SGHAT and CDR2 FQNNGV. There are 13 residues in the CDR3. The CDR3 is CASSLDLTTEQFF.

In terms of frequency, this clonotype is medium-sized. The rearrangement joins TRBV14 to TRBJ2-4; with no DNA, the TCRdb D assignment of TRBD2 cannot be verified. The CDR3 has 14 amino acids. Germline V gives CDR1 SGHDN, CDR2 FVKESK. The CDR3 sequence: CASSLLPIKNIQYF.

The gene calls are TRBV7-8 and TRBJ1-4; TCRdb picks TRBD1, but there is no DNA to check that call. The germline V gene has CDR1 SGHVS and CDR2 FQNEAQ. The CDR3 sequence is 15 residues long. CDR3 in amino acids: CASSLWTGVNEKLFF.

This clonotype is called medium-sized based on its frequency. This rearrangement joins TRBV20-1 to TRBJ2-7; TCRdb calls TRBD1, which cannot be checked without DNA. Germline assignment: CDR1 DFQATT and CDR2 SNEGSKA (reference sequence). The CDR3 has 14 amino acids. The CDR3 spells CSARNRDDPYEQYF.

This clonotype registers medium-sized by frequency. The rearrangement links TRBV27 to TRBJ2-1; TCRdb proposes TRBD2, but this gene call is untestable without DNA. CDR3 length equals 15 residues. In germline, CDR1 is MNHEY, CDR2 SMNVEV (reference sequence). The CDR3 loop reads CASSLGASGGNEQFF.

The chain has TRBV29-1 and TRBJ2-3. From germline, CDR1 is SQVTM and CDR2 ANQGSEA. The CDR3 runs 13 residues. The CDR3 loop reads CSATGTPIRTQYF.

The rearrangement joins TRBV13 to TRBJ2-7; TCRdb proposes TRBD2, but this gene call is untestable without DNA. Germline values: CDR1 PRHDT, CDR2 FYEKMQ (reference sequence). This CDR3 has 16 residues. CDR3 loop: CASSLSSGPTPLEQYF.

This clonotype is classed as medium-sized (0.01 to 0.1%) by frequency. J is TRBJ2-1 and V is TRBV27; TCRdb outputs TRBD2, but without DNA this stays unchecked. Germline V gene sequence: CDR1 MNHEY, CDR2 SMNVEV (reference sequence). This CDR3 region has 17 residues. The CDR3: CASSPVSGLAGYNEQFF.

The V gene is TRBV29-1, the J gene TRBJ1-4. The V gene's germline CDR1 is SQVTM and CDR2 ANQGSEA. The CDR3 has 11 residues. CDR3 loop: CSAPGGDKLFF.

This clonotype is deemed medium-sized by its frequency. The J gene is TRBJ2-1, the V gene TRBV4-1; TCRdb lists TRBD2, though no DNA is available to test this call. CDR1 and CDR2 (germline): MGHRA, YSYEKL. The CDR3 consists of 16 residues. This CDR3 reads CASSQGLGGSYNEQFF.

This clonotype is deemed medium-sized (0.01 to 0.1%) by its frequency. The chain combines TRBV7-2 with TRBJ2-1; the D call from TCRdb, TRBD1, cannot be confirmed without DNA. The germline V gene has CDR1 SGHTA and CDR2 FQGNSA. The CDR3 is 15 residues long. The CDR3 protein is CASSAGQGGSNEQFF.

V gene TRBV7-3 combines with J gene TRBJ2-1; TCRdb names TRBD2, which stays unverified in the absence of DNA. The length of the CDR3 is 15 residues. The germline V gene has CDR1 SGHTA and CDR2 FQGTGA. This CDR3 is CASSANGLAGNEQFF.

The chain's CDR3 is CASSFTPSGIYNEQFF. V and J are TRBV28 and TRBJ2-1; the TCRdb D gene call, TRBD2, has no DNA to confirm it. The germline V gene has CDR1 MDHEN and CDR2 SYDVKM. This CDR3 contains 16 residues.

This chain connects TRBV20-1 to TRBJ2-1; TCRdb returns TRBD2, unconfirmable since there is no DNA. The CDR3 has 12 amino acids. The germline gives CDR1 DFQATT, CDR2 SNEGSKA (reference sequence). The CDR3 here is CSARGTSDEQFF.

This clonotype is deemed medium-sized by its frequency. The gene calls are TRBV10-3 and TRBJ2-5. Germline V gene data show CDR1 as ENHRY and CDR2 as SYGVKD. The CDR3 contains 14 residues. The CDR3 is CAISEVGQQETQYF.

This CDR3 is CASSVPGGHEQFF. The V gene is TRBV18, the J gene TRBJ2-1; TCRdb calls TRBD1, which cannot be checked without DNA. Germline CDR1 is KGHSH and CDR2 is LQKENI. The CDR3 loop spans 13 amino acids.

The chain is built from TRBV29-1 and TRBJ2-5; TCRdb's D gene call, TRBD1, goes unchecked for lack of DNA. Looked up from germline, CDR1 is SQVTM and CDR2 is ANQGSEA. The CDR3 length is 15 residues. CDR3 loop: CSARFLGAAGETQYF.

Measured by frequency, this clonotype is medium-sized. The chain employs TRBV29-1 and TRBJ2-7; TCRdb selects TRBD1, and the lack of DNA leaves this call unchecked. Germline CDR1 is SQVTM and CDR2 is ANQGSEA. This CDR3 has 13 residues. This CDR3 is CSAMDRGLYEQYF.

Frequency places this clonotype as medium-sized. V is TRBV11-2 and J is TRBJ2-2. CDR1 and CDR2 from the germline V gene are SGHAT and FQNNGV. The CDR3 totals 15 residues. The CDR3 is CASSLSRTGTGELFF.

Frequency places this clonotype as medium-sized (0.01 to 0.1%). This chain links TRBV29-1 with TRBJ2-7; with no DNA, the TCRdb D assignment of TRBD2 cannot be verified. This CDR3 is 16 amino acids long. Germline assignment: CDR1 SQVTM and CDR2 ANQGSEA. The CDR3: CSVGWTSGRLTYEQYF.

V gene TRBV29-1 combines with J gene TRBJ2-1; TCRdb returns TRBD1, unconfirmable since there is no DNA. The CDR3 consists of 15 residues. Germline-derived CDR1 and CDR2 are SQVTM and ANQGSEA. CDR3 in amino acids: CSVEDPGYSYNEQFF.

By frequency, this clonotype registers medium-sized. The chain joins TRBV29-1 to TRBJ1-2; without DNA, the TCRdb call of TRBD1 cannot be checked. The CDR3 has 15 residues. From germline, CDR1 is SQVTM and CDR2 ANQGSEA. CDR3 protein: CSVGTRDKPNYGYTF.

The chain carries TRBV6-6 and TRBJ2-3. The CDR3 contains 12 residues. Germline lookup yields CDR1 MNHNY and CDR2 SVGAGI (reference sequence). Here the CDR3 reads CASSYQPDTQYF.